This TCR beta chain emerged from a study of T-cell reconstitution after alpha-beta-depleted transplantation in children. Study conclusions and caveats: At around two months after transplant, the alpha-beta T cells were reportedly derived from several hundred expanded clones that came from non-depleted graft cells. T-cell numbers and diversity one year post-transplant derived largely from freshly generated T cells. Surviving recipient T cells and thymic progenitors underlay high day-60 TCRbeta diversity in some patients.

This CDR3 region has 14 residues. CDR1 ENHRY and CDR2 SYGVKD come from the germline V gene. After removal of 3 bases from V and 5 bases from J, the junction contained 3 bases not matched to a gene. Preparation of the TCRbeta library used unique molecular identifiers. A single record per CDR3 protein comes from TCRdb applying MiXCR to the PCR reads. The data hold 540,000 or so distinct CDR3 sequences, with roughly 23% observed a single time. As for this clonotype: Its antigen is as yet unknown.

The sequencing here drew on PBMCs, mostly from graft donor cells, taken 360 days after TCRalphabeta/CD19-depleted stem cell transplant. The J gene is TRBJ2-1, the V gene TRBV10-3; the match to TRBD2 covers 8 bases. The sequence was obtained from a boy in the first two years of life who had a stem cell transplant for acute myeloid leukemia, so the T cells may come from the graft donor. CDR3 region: CAISEAAGDNEQFF. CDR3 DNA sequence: TGTGCCATCAGTGAAGCAGCGGGGGACAATGAGCAGTTCTTC.